A single sample is the source of the 22 T cell receptor beta chains below, sequenced in a study of regulatory T cells in long-lasting Graves disease. Time point meaning: persistent/refractory GD, antithyroid drugs over 5 years with positive TRAb. PBMCs provided the RNA from which the TCR library was made. Library construction for TCR beta used iRepertoire HTBI primers and Arm-PCR of CDR3 regions. A single record per CDR3 protein comes from TCRdb applying MiXCR to the multiplex PCR reads. The sample comprises 400,000 to 600,000 distinct CDR3 sequences, under 25% of which are singletons, and around 7% rests with the top ten. Sequenced material: peripheral blood mononuclear cells (PBMCs), taken when the disease was refractory, from a patient treated with antithyroid drugs. The source of these receptors is a female donor with Graves disease.

This clonotype was detected many times. The V gene is TRBV5-1, the J gene TRBJ1-1; 9 bases map to TRBD1. The CDR3 is made up of 15 amino acids. V was pared by 4 bases and J by 5 bases, with 9 bases of the junction left unmatched. Germline loops: CDR1 SGHRS, CDR2 YFSETQ. CDR3 nucleotide sequence: TGCGCCAGCAGCCCGGGCGGACAGGGGAGGACTGAAGCTTTCTTT. Its protein is CASSPGGQGRTEAFF.

There are many counts of this clonotype. V usage is TRBV11-3 and J usage is TRBJ2-7, with no clear D. The V gene's germline CDR1 is SGHNT and CDR2 YENEEA. The CDR3 has 11 residues. V lost 5 bases and J lost 2, with 4 bases in between. Written as DNA, the CDR3 is TGTGCCAGCAGCGTCGCCTACGAGCAGTACTTC. It specifies CASSVAYEQYF.

Ten or more counts support this clonotype. The chain recombines TRBV6-5 with TRBJ2-5, with 8 bases aligning to TRBD1. This CDR3 has 14 amino acids. The V and J ends lost 0 bases and 4 bases, in that order; junction bases with no gene match: 1. CDR1 is MNHEY, CDR2 SVGAGI, per germline. The CDR3 coding sequence is TGTGCCAGCAGTTACTCCGGGACAGGAGAGACCCAGTACTTC. This gives the protein CASSYSGTGETQYF.

Comment on this clonotype: Because the CDR3 is missing its conserved closing phenylalanine or tryptophan, this is likely a read error. Written as DNA, the CDR3 is TGTGCCATCAGCTGGGCGGGAGTGTCGTACCAAGAGACCCAGTACCTC. This gives the protein CAISWAGVSYQETQYL. The gene calls are TRBV11-2 and TRBJ2-5; TRBD2 matches 7 bases. The CDR3 loop spans 16 amino acids. The germline CDR1 and CDR2 sequences are SGHAT and FQNNGV.

Only a few counts were recorded for this clonotype. The CDR3 DNA is TGTGCCTGGGAGTCCCAATTCTATGGCTACACCTTC. Its translation is CAWESQFYGYTF. V and J are TRBV30 and TRBJ1-2; the D is unclear. Trimming removed 5 bases from V and 4 bases from J, with 11 bases in between. Germline CDR1 and CDR2: GTSNPN and SVGIG (reference sequence). This CDR3 contains 12 residues.

This clonotype was seen ten or more times. The chain carries TRBV2 and TRBJ2-4; 9 bases are shared with TRBD1. Germline CDR1 is SNHLY and CDR2 is FYNNEI. This CDR3 is built from 14 residues. V was pared by 6 bases and J by 8 bases, with 8 bases of the junction left unmatched. The CDR3 is CASRQGQGSDIQYF. The CDR3 coding sequence is TGTGCCAGCAGACAGGGACAGGGATCGGACATTCAGTACTTC. The full variable domain, in which reference TRBV2 and TRBJ2-4 provide the parts outside the CDR3, is EPEVTQTPSHQVTQMGQEVILRCVPISNHLYFYWYRQILGQKVEFLVSFYNNEISEKSEIFDDQFSVERPDGSNFTLKIRSTKLEDSAMYFCASRQGQGSDIQYFGAGTRLSVL.

This chain uses TRBV7-9 with TRBJ1-4, with a weak D call TRBD1 (5 bases). CDR3 length equals 16 residues. Germline V gives CDR1 SEHNR, CDR2 FQNEAQ (reference sequence). Trimming shortened V by 5 bases and J by 8 bases, and 21 bases separated the two germline ends. The CDR3 DNA reads TGTGCCAGCAGCCCCTCCGGGACCACCTTGGGGGAAAAACTGTTTTTT. It translates to CASSPSGTTLGEKLFF.

This sequence joins TRBV28 and TRBJ2-3; TRBD2 agrees at 13 bases. After removal of 4 bases from V and 5 bases from J, the junction contained 6 bases not matched to a gene. Germline loops: CDR1 MDHEN, CDR2 SYDVKM. This CDR3 is 16 amino acids long. CDR3 sequence: CASSSTSGGARDTQYF. CDR3 sequence (DNA): TGTGCCAGCAGTTCTACTAGCGGGGGGGCGAGAGATACGCAGTATTTT.

The table lists this clonotype with a count of one. The chain joins TRBV30 to TRBJ2-3, with D possibly matching TRBD2 (6 bases). Germline CDR1 GTSNPN, CDR2 SVGIG (reference sequence). Trimming took off 6 bases at V and 0 bases at J, with 13 bases between the two ends. This CDR3 has 14 amino acids. The DNA for the CDR3 is TGTGCCTGCCTCCTAGCGCCCAGCACAGATACGCAGTATTTT. Its translation: CACLLAPSTDTQYF.

This clonotype showed up many times. The chain couples TRBV11-2 to TRBJ2-1; D may be TRBD2 (7 bases). The CDR3 has 14 residues. Looked up from germline, CDR1 is SGHAT and CDR2 is FQNNGV. The V gene lost 5 bases and the J gene lost 7 bases, with 15 bases spanning the gap. The CDR3 coding sequence is TGTGCCAGCAGCACCTGGGGGGGCCTGAATGAGCAGTTCTTC. Its translation is CASSTWGGLNEQFF.

V is TRBV24-1 and J is TRBJ2-5, with 10 bases lining up with TRBD2. The J segment lost 4 bases and the V segment lost 9 bases, leaving 7 bases of the junction unmatched. Germline V CDR1 and CDR2: KGHDR, SFDVKD. There are 14 residues in the CDR3. For the CDR3, the DNA is TGTGCCACCCAAACGTCTAGCGGGAGAGAGACCCAGTACTTC. The encoded protein is CATQTSSGRETQYF.

The V call is TRBV10-3, the J call TRBJ2-1; 14 bases are a match to TRBD2. Germline V lookup: CDR1 ENHRY, CDR2 SYGVKD. The CDR3 has 17 amino acids. J gave up 1 base and V 2 bases, and 1 base lay outside the gene matches. CDR3 sequence (DNA): TGTGCCATCAGTGAGGGGACTAGCGGGAGATCCTACAATGAGCAGTTCTTC. Protein product: CAISEGTSGRSYNEQFF.

J is TRBJ2-2 and V is TRBV28; 9 bases map to TRBD2. This CDR3 is 15 amino acids long. V shed 2 bases and J 4 bases; nucleotides not matched to a gene: 2. Germline V gene sequence: CDR1 MDHEN, CDR2 SYDVKM. CDR3 sequence: CASSLAGGPTGELFF. The CDR3, as DNA: TGTGCCAGCAGTTTAGCGGGAGGGCCCACCGGGGAGCTGTTTTTT.

This clonotype turned up a few times. The chain couples TRBV6-2 or TRBV6-3 to TRBJ1-1; a possible D gene is TRBD1 (5 bases). This CDR3 is built from 16 residues. The V gene's germline CDR1 is MNHEY and CDR2 SVGEGT. V dropped 5 bases and J dropped 1 base, with 17 bases sitting between them. DNA of the CDR3: TGTGCCAGCAGTGCCAGTTTAGGGGCAGGGAACACTGAAGCTTTCTTT. Its translation is CASSASLGAGNTEAFF.

This clonotype has ten or more counts. This rearrangement joins TRBV2 to TRBJ1-4; TRBD1 is a possible D gene (5 bases). This CDR3 region has 13 residues. Trimming cost V 7 bases and J 6 bases, with 12 bases left between them. CDR1 SNHLY and CDR2 FYNNEI come from the germline V gene. CDR3 protein: CASKLQADEKLFF. In DNA form, the CDR3 reads TGTGCCAGCAAGTTACAGGCTGATGAAAAACTGTTTTTT.

This clonotype was counted many times. The chain is built from TRBV7-9 and TRBJ2-7; tentative D call: TRBD2 (6 bases). Germline lookup yields CDR1 SEHNR and CDR2 FQNEAQ (reference sequence). The V end was cut by 0 bases, the J end by 5 bases, with 14 bases between. This CDR3 region has 15 residues. The CDR3 nucleotides are TGTGCCAGCAGCTTAGCGGGAGGTAGATACCACGAGCAGTACTTC. Its translation is CASSLAGGRYHEQYF.

This clonotype has a handful of counts. Sequence at one end of the junction differs from germline and may be a read error. The chain links TRBV11-2 to TRBJ2-1; tentatively, D is TRBD1 (7 bases). This CDR3 comprises 15 residues. Germline loops: CDR1 SGHAT, CDR2 FQNNGV. CDR3 residues: CASTTQEGALTERFF. The CDR3 coding sequence is TGTGCCAGCACCACACAGGAGGGGGCTCTGACTGAGCGGTTCTTC.

The chain has TRBV28 and TRBJ2-6; 8 positions match TRBD2. The CDR3 length is 17 residues. From germline, CDR1 is MDHEN and CDR2 SYDVKM. V gave up 8 bases and J gave up 0 bases; unmatched junction bases: 9. The CDR3 nucleotides read TGTGCCAGCTGTCCAGCGGGAGCTCCCTCTGGGGCCAACGTCCTGACTTTC. It encodes CASCPAGAPSGANVLTF. The variable domain in full, with the rest retrieved from reference TRBV28 and TRBJ2-6, is DVKVTQSSRYLVKRTGEKVFLECVQDMDHENMFWYRQDPGLGLRLIYFSYDVKMKEKGDIPEGYSVSREKKERFSLILESASTNQTSMYLCASCPAGAPSGANVLTFGAGSRLTVL.

The V gene is TRBV20-1, the J gene TRBJ2-3; no firm D call. The germline V and J ends were trimmed by 6 bases and 0 bases, with 16 bases remaining between them. The CDR3 runs to 15 residues. Germline-derived CDR1 and CDR2 are DFQATT and SNEGSKA (reference sequence). The CDR3 DNA reads TGCAGTGCCGACGCGTGGGATTCTAGCACAGATACGCAGTATTTT. Encoded protein: CSADAWDSSTDTQYF.

The chain employs TRBV6-1 and TRBJ1-1, with 8 bases lining up with TRBD1. Germline-derived CDR1 and CDR2 are MNHNS and SASEGT. CDR3 size: 14 residues. V was pared by 6 bases and J by 4 bases, with 7 bases of the junction left unmatched. In DNA form, the CDR3 reads TGTGCCAGCAGGCTGGCAGGGGGCTTCACTGAAGCTTTCTTT. This gives the protein CASRLAGGFTEAFF.

This CDR3 reads CASSLWRDTQYF. The CDR3 DNA sequence: TGTGCCAGCAGTTTATGGCGGGATACGCAGTATTTT. The V gene is TRBV12-3 or TRBV12-4, the J gene TRBJ2-3, with D uncertain. V was trimmed by 2 bases and J by 6 bases, leaving 6 bases between them. The CDR3 sequence is 12 residues long.

CDR3 sequence: CASSRTGLGEGSYNSPLHF. The CDR3 DNA is TGTGCCAGCAGTCGGACAGGACTAGGAGAGGGCTCCTATAATTCACCCCTCCACTTT. V and J are TRBV6-1 and TRBJ1-6; 7 nucleotides match TRBD1. After removal of 5 bases from V and 0 bases from J, the junction contained 13 bases not matched to a gene. Germline lookup yields CDR1 MNHNS and CDR2 SASEGT. The CDR3 covers 19 residues.